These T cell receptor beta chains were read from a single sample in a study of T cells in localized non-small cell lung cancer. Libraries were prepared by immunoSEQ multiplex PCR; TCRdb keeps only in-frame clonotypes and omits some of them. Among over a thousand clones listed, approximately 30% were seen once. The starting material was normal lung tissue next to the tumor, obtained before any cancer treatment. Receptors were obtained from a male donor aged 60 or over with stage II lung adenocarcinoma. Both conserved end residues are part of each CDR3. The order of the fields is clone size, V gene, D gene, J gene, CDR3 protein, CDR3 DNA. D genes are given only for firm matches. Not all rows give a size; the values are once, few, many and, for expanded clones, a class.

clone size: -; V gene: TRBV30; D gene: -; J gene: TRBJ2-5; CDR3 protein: CAWSALGGRNQETQYF; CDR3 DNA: TGTGCCTGGAGTGCTCTCGGAGGGAGAAACCAAGAGACCCAGTACTTC
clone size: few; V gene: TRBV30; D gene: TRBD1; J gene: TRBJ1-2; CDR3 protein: CAWGTGTANYGYTF; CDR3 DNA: TGTGCCTGGGGGACCGGGACAGCTAACTATGGCTACACCTTC
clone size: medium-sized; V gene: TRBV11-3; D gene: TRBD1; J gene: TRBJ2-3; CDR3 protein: CASSLQGDTDTQYF; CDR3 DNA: TGTGCCAGCAGCTTACAGGGGGACACAGATACGCAGTATTTT
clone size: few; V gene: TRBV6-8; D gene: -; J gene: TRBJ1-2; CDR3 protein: CASSLGAGVYGYTF; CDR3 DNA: TGTGCCAGCAGTTTGGGGGCGGGCGTCTACGGCTACACCTTC
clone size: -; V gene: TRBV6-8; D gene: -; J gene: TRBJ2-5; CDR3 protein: CASSIRATTETQYF; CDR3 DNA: TGTGCCAGCAGTATCCGGGCTACGACCGAGACCCAGTACTTC
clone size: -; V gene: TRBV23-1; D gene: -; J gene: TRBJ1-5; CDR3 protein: CASSLGSNQPQHF; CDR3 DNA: TGCGCCAGCAGCTTGGGCAGCAATCAGCCCCAGCATTTT
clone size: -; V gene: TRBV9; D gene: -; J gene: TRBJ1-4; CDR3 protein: CASSVDLANEKLFF; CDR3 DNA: TGTGCCAGCAGCGTCGACCTCGCCAATGAAAAACTGTTTTTT
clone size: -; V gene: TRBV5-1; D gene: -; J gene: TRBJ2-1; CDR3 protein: CASSLGGLQTISDNEQFF; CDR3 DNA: TGCGCCAGCAGCTTGGGGGGACTCCAAACCATAAGCGACAATGAGCAGTTCTTC
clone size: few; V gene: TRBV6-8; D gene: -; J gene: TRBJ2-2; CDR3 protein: CASSRSFSNTGELFF; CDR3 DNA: TGTGCCAGCAGCCGTAGTTTTTCGAACACCGGGGAGCTGTTTTTT
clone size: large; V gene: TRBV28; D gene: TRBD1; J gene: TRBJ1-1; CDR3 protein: CASRSPGTGLPTEAFF; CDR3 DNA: TGTGCCAGCAGATCCCCCGGGACAGGGCTGCCCACTGAAGCTTTCTTT
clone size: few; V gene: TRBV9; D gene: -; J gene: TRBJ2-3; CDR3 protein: CASSEALLGGIDTQYF; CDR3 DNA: TGTGCCAGCAGTGAAGCGTTATTGGGGGGAATAGATACGCAGTATTTT
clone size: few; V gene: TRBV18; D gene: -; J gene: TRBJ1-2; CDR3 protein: CASSPDMWDPYGYTF; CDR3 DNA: TGTGCCAGCTCACCGGACATGTGGGACCCCTATGGCTACACCTTC
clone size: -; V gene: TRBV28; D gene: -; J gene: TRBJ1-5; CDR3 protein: CASRGQNNQPQHF; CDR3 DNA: TGTGCCAGCAGAGGGCAGAACAATCAGCCCCAGCATTTT
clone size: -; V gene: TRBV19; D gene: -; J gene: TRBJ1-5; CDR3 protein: CASIQGLNQPQHF; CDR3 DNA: TGTGCCAGTATCCAGGGGCTGAATCAGCCCCAGCATTTT
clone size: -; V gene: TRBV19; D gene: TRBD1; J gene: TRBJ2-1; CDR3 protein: CASSMGNRGVHNEQFF; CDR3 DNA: TGTGCCAGTAGTATGGGGAACAGGGGGGTTCACAATGAGCAGTTCTTC
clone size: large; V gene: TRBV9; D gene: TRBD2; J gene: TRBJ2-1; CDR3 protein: CASSERTSGRDEQFF; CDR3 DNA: TGTGCCAGCAGCGAGCGGACTAGCGGGAGAGATGAGCAGTTCTTC
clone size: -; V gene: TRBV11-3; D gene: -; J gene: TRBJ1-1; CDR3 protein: CASSLDVGGGEAFF; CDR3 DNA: TGTGCCAGCAGCTTAGACGTGGGGGGCGGTGAAGCTTTCTTT
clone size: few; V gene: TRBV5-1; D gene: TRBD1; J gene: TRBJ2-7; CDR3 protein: CASSLEQTGREQYF; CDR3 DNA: TGCGCCAGCAGCTTGGAGCAGACAGGGCGCGAGCAGTACTTC
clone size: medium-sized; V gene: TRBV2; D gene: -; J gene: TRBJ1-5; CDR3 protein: CASSGRWGDQPQHF; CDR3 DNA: TGTGCCAGCAGTGGAAGGTGGGGGGATCAGCCCCAGCATTTT
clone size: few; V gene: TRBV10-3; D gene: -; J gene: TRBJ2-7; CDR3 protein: CAISEAGAGEVNEQYF; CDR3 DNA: TGTGCCATCAGTGAGGCTGGGGCAGGGGAAGTGAACGAGCAGTACTTC
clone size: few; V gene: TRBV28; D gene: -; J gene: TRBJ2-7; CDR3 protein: CASKRDPSRTEQYF; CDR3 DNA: TGTGCCAGCAAAAGGGACCCCTCCAGGACGGAGCAGTACTTC
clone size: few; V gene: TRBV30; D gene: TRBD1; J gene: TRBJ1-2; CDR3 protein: CAWKRTGEYTGGYTF; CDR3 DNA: TGTGCCTGGAAACGGACAGGGGAGTACACCGGTGGCTACACCTTC
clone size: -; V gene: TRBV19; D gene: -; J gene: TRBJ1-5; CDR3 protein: CASSMDGRQPQHF; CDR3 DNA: TGTGCCAGTAGTATGGATGGGCGTCAGCCCCAGCATTTT
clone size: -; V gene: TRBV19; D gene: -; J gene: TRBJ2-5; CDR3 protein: CASSMDGGETQYF; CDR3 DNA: TGTGCCAGTAGTATGGACGGAGGAGAGACCCAGTACTTC
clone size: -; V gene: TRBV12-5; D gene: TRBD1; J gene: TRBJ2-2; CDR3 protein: CAIRRGQISSTGELFF; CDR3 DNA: TGTGCCATCCGTAGGGGACAGATCTCAAGCACCGGGGAGCTGTTTTTT
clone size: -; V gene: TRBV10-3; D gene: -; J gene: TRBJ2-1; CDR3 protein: CAISESEDYNEQFF; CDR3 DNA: TGTGCCATCAGTGAGTCGGAAGACTACAATGAGCAGTTCTTC
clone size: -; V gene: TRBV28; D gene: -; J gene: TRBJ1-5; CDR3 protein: CATMDPPSQPQHF; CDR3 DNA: TGTGCCACCATGGACCCTCCCAGTCAGCCCCAGCATTTT
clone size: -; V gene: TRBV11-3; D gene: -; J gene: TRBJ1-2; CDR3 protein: CASSLLSPGWQKLYGYTF; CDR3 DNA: TGTGCCAGCAGCTTGTTGTCCCCCGGTTGGCAGAAGCTCTATGGCTACACCTTC
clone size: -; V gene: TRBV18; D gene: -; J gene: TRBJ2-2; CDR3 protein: CASSPGAGLNTGELFF; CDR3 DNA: TGTGCCAGCTCACCGGGCGCTGGTCTTAACACCGGGGAGCTGTTTTTT
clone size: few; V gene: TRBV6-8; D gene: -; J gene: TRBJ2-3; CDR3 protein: CASSVLQGSSTDTQYF; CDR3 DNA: TGTGCCAGCAGTGTGTTGCAGGGATCTAGCACAGATACGCAGTATTTT
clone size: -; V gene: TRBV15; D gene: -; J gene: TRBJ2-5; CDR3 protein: CATSRDGRDPETQYF; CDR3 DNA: TGTGCCACCAGCAGAGATGGTCGGGACCCAGAGACCCAGTACTTC
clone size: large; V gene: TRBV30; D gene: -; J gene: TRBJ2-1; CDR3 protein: CAWSVKPHRGQKENEQFF; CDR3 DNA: TGTGCCTGGAGTGTAAAGCCCCACCGAGGACAGAAGGAGAATGAGCAGTTCTTC
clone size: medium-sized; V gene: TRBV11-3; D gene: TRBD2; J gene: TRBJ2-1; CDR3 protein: CASSETSGRYNEQFF; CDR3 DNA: TGTGCCAGCAGCGAGACTAGCGGGCGGTACAATGAGCAGTTCTTC
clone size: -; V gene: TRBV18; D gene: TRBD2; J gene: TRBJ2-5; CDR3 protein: CASSPKLAGEETQYF; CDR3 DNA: TGTGCCAGCTCACCCAAACTAGCGGGTGAAGAGACCCAGTACTTC
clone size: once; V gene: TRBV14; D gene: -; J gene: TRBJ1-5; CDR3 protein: CASSQGSGGYSNQPQHF; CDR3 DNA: TGTGCCAGCAGCCAAGGCTCGGGCGGATATAGCAATCAGCCCCAGCATTTT
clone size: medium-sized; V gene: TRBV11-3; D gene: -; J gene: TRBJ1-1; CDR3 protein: CASSLRDPYTEAFF; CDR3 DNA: TGTGCCAGCAGCTTGAGGGACCCTTACACTGAAGCTTTCTTT
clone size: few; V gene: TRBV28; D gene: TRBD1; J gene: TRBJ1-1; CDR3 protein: CASGSRQGARKAFF; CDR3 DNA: TGTGCCAGCGGCTCGAGACAGGGGGCGCGGAAAGCTTTCTTT
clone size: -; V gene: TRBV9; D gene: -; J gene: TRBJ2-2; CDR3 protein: CASSAGTGYSPVELFF; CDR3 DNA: TGTGCCAGCAGCGCGGGAACAGGGTACAGTCCGGTGGAGCTGTTTTTT
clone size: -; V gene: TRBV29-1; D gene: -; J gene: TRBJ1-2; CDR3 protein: CSVTGANYGYTF; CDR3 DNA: TGCAGCGTGACCGGAGCTAACTATGGCTACACCTTT
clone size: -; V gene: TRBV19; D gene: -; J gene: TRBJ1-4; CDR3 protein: CASSIESGRHTTNEKLFF; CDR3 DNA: TGTGCCAGTAGTATTGAAAGTGGCAGACATACAACTAATGAAAAACTGTTTTTT
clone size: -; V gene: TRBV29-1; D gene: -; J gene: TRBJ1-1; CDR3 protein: CSAGDLNTEAFF; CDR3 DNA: TGCAGCGCTGGCGACCTGAACACTGAAGCTTTCTTT
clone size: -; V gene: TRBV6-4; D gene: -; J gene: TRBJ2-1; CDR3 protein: CASRVVNEQFF; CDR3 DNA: TGTGCCAGCAGAGTGGTTAATGAGCAGTTCTTC
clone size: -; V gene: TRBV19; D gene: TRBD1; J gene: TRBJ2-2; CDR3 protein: CASRTGTGPGELFF; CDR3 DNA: TGTGCCAGCAGGACCGGGACAGGGCCCGGGGAGCTGTTTTTT
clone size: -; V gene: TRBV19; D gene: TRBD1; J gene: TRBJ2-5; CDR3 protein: CASSKRLGDRGQETQYF; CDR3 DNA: TGTGCCAGTAGTAAGCGTTTGGGGGACAGGGGCCAAGAGACCCAGTACTTC
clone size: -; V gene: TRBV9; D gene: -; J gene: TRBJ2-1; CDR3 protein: CASSVTGNEQFF; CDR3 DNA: TGTGCCAGCAGCGTAACCGGCAATGAGCAGTTCTTC
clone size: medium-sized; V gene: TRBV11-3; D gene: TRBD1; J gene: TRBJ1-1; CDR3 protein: CASSRDRGGTEAFF; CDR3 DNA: TGTGCCAGCAGCAGGGACAGGGGGGGGACTGAAGCTTTCTTT
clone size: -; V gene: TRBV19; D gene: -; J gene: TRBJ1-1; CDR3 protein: CASSKGLQNTEAFF; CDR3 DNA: TGTGCCAGTAGCAAGGGACTCCAGAACACTGAAGCTTTCTTT
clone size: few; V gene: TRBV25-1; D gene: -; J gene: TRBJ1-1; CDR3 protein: CASSEAGGRRTEAFF; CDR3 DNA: TGTGCCAGCAGTGAGGCGGGAGGGAGAAGGACTGAAGCTTTCTTT